These 22 T cell receptor beta chains were sequenced from one sample in a study of beta chain features in type 1 diabetes. Reverse transcribing all isolated RNA meant expressed TCRB transcripts were sequenced. The assay was immunoSEQ multiplex PCR, and TCRdb's table has in-frame clones only and misses some. The data contain 250,000 or so clones, around 68% of them seen just once; the ten biggest clones take up approximately 0.053%. Sequenced sample: naive CD4+ T cells from blood. The receptors stem from a man younger than 45 in good health.

In DNA form, the CDR3 reads TGTGCCAGCCTTCACCCTACAGGGAACTCCTACAATGAGCAGTTCTTC. Translated: CASLHPTGNSYNEQFF. The chain combines TRBV7-9 with TRBJ2-1, with D maybe TRBD1 (6 bases). The CDR3 sequence is 16 residues long. Trimming stripped 8 bases from V and 0 bases from J, with 17 bases between. Germline CDR1 is SEHNR and CDR2 is FQNEAQ (reference sequence).

This clone showed up just once. The chain is built from TRBV30 and TRBJ2-5; D is ambiguous. Trimming shortened V by 2 bases and J by 2 bases, and 18 bases separated the two germline ends. The CDR3 is made up of 16 amino acids. Germline V lookup: CDR1 GTSNPN, CDR2 SVGIG (reference sequence). The CDR3 region is CAWSPGSVWVQETQYF. Here the CDR3 DNA reads TGTGCCTGGAGTCCCGGTTCTGTTTGGGTTCAAGAGACCCAGTACTTC.

J is TRBJ2-2 and V is TRBV15; D might be TRBD2 (5 bases). V was shortened by 0 bases and J by 12 bases, with 11 bases between the two germline ends. This CDR3 is built from 13 residues. Germline V CDR1 and CDR2: LNHNV, YYDKDF (reference sequence). CDR3 region: CATSREERRKLFF. CDR3 nucleotide sequence: TGTGCCACCAGCAGAGAAGAGAGGAGGAAGCTGTTTTTT.

The J gene is TRBJ1-2, the V gene TRBV29-1; weak D call: TRBD1 (5 bases). Trimming stripped 3 bases from V and 2 bases from J, with 7 bases between. CDR3 length: 12 residues. Germline assignment: CDR1 SQVTM and CDR2 ANQGSEA. DNA for the CDR3: TGCAGCGTTGACGGGGGGAACTATGGCTACACCTTC. This sequence encodes CSVDGGNYGYTF. The full variable domain, its missing parts supplied by reference TRBV29-1 and TRBJ1-2, is SAVISQKPSRDICQRGTSLTIQCQVDSQVTMMFWYRQQPGQSLTLIATANQGSEATYESGFVIDKFPISRPNLTFSTLTVSNMSPEDSSIYLCSVDGGNYGYTFGSGTRLTVV.

This rearrangement joins TRBV27 to TRBJ2-5, with D possibly TRBD1 on 7 matching bases. Trimming removed 3 bases at V and 7 bases at J, with 18 bases between. CDR1 is MNHEY and CDR2 is SMNVEV in the germline V gene (reference sequence). This CDR3 spans 15 amino acids. The CDR3 DNA reads TGTGCCAGCAGTTTGGAGGGGGCGGCCCACGGGACCCAGTACTTC. Residues: CASSLEGAAHGTQYF.

The chain recombines TRBV28 with TRBJ2-7; D gene uncertain. CDR1 is MDHEN and CDR2 is SYDVKM in the germline V gene. The CDR3 extends over 15 amino acids. Deletions cut 8 bases from V and 3 bases from J, with 20 bases between. CDR3 DNA: TGTGCCAGCGCCCCCGGCCGGGCTAGAGGCTACGAGCAGTACTTC. Translation: CASAPGRARGYEQYF.

This chain uses TRBV28 with TRBJ2-5; D is uncertain. This CDR3 comprises 12 residues. V gave up 6 bases and J gave up 5 bases, with 10 bases separating them. CDR1 is MDHEN, CDR2 SYDVKM, per germline. CDR3 sequence: CASRARRETQYF. CDR3 DNA: TGTGCCAGCAGGGCCCGAAGGGAGACCCAGTACTTC.

The chain employs TRBV7-2 and TRBJ2-5, with 9 nucleotides matching TRBD1. Germline trimming cut 6 bases from V and 5 bases from J; bases unmatched to any gene: 4. Germline V lookup: CDR1 SGHTA, CDR2 FQGNSA. The CDR3 extends over 13 amino acids. CDR3 sequence: CASRPDRGETQYF. The DNA of the CDR3 is TGTGCCAGCAGGCCTGACAGGGGGGAGACCCAGTACTTC.

J is TRBJ1-1 and V is TRBV29-1; D gene ambiguous. Deletions cut 7 bases from V and 5 bases from J, with 11 bases between. Germline CDR1 is SQVTM and CDR2 is ANQGSEA. This CDR3 is built from 11 residues. Written as DNA, the CDR3 is TGCAGCGGACGATTGGGGACTGAAGCTTTCTTT. Protein: CSGRLGTEAFF.

In the case of this clone: The sample has other DNA sequences that encode this CDR3 too. The gene calls are TRBV5-1 and TRBJ2-1, with TRBD2 as a possible D gene (5 bases). Trimming shortened V by 0 bases and J by 2 bases, and 6 bases separated the two germline ends. This CDR3 region has 14 residues. Germline V gives CDR1 SGHRS, CDR2 YFSETQ. The DNA for the CDR3 is TGCGCCAGCAGCTTGGAGGGAGCCTACAATGAGCAGTTCTTC. Translation gives CASSLEGAYNEQFF.

This clone was seen only a few times. This chain joins TRBV29-1 and TRBJ2-1; D may be TRBD2 (6 bases). Germline V gives CDR1 SQVTM, CDR2 ANQGSEA. The CDR3 contains 13 residues. V was shortened by 8 bases and J by 0 bases, with 11 bases between the two germline ends. CDR3 residues: CSLAGSSYNEQFF. CDR3 coding DNA: TGCAGCCTGGCGGGGAGCTCCTACAATGAGCAGTTCTTC.

The table lists this clone with a few counts. Other DNA variants within this sample encode the same CDR3. The chain combines TRBV30 with TRBJ2-7; D ambiguous. Germline CDR1 reads GTSNPN; CDR2 reads SVGIG (reference sequence). This CDR3 is 14 amino acids long. V lost 0 bases and J 0 bases, leaving 9 bases between the germline ends. CDR3 bases: TGTGCCTGGAGTGTAAAGGGTAGCTCCTACGAGCAGTACTTC. It codes for CAWSVKGSSYEQYF.

This sequence joins TRBV9 and TRBJ2-1; D gene uncertain. V lost 4 bases and J 0 bases, leaving 11 bases between the germline ends. The CDR3 extends over 15 amino acids. Per the germline V gene, CDR1 is SGDLS and CDR2 is YYNGEE. CDR3 in DNA: TGTGCCAGCAGCCCTTTGCGGAGCTCCTACAATGAGCAGTTCTTC. Its protein is CASSPLRSSYNEQFF.

The chain is built from TRBV21-1 and TRBJ2-1; TRBD2 is the table's D call and was not checked against the DNA. TRBV21-1 is a pseudogene locus. The CDR3 runs to 12 residues. As DNA, the CDR3 is TGTGCCAGCCTGGGACTTAGCAATGAGCAGTTCTTC. Its translation is CASLGLSNEQFF.

This rearrangement joins TRBV30 to TRBJ1-5, with D unresolved. V was pared by 4 bases and J by 3 bases, with 19 bases between. The CDR3 extends over 16 amino acids. Looked up from germline, CDR1 is GTSNPN and CDR2 is SVGIG (reference sequence). CDR3 in amino acids: CAWTPAVLLHNQPQHF. Here the CDR3 DNA reads TGTGCCTGGACCCCGGCTGTTCTTCTACACAATCAGCCCCAGCATTTT.

The table lists this clone with a few counts. V gene TRBV4-3 combines with J gene TRBJ2-1; no firm D call. There are 14 residues in the CDR3. Trimming stripped 2 bases from V and 6 bases from J, with 11 bases between. Per the germline V gene, CDR1 is LGHNA and CDR2 is YSLEER. DNA for the CDR3: TGCGCCAGCAGCCAAAAGAGCACGATCAATGAGCAGTTCTTC. Translated: CASSQKSTINEQFF.

This clone has only one observation. The V call is TRBV11-2, the J call TRBJ2-3; D tentatively reads TRBD1 or TRBD2 (6 bases each). Deletions cut 4 bases from V and 2 bases from J, with 13 bases between. Looked up from germline, CDR1 is SGHAT and CDR2 is FQNNGV. The CDR3 covers 15 residues. Here the CDR3 reads CASSSAGHTTDTQYF. CDR3 bases: TGTGCCAGCAGCTCCGCGGGACACACCACAGATACGCAGTATTTT.

The CDR3 here is CSVATGGDYGYTF. The CDR3 DNA follows: TGCAGCGTGGCAACAGGGGGGGACTATGGCTACACCTTC. The chain recombines TRBV29-1 with TRBJ1-2; 8 nucleotides match TRBD1. Looked up from germline, CDR1 is SQVTM and CDR2 is ANQGSEA. The CDR3 loop spans 13 amino acids. Trimming took 6 bases from V and 3 from J; bases not matched to a gene: 6.

The chain is built from TRBV29-1 and TRBJ1-1; D gene unclear. Between the trimmed V and J ends, which lost 3 bases and 1 base, there was a span of 6 bases. The germline CDR1 and CDR2 sequences are SQVTM and ANQGSEA. This CDR3 is built from 12 residues. The DNA for the CDR3 is TGCAGCGTTGAGGTCGAGAACACTGAAGCTTTCTTT. It specifies CSVEVENTEAFF.

The chain joins TRBV15 to TRBJ1-5; 9 bases are a match to TRBD1. This CDR3 is built from 17 residues. Germline lookup yields CDR1 LNHNV and CDR2 YYDKDF (reference sequence). The V segment lost 3 bases and the J segment 2 bases; nucleotides outside the gene matches: 8. In DNA form, the CDR3 reads TGTGCCACCAGCAGCGGGACAGGGCTTCTCGGCAATCAGCCCCAGCATTTT. It translates to CATSSGTGLLGNQPQHF.

This clone was recorded a few times. This rearrangement joins TRBV30 to TRBJ1-3, with a tentative D call TRBD1 (5 bases). The V gene lost 2 bases and the J gene lost 0 bases, with 8 bases spanning the gap. CDR3 length: 14 amino acids. Germline V gene data show CDR1 as GTSNPN and CDR2 as SVGIG (reference sequence). The CDR3 region is CAWSRTNSGNTIYF. As DNA, the CDR3 is TGTGCCTGGAGTCGGACAAACTCTGGAAACACCATATATTTT.

CDR3 bases: TGTGCCAGCAGCTTAGAGAAGGGGGCAATCAATGAGCAGTTCTTC. Translating it yields CASSLEKGAINEQFF. This sequence joins TRBV7-9 and TRBJ2-1, with 7 bases lining up with TRBD1. Germline V gene data show CDR1 as SEHNR and CDR2 as FQNEAQ (reference sequence). V was clipped by 1 base and J by 6 bases; unmatched bases: 6. The CDR3 extends over 15 amino acids.